This T cell receptor beta chain emerged from a study of T-cell reconstitution after alpha-beta-depleted transplantation in children. The V gene's germline CDR1 is SQVTM and CDR2 ANQGSEA. The CDR3 spans 13 residues. Study results and limitations: A year had passed since transplant, and T-cell counts and diversity by then came mostly from newly produced T cells. Reportedly, roughly two months post-transplant, alpha-beta T cells arose from several hundred expanded graft clones.

This clonotype occurred many times. Its antigen is as yet unknown. The junction and the germline gene differ at one end; a read error may be behind it. The authors prepared the TCRbeta library with unique molecular identifiers. TCRdb recomputed calls from the PCR reads with MiXCR, one row per CDR3 protein. The data show around 500,000 distinct CDR3 sequences, 23% seen once. This rearrangement joins TRBV29-1 to TRBJ2-4; 7 bases match TRBD1. This specimen consisted of PBMCs, mostly from graft donor cells, obtained 360 days after TCRalphabeta/CD19-depleted stem cell transplant. This TCR derives from a boy younger than two who had a stem cell transplant for acute myeloid leukemia, so the T cells may come from the graft donor. The CDR3 region is CSAELGQKNIQYF. CDR3 coding DNA: TGCAGCGCTGAATTGGGACAGAAAAACATTCAGTACTTC.